The 20 T cell receptor beta chains below all came from one sample that was sequenced in a study of cytomegalovirus exposure and HLA in healthy donors. The PCR had 60 Vbeta and 13 Jbeta primers. Clones were read by immunoSEQ multiplex PCR, and TCRdb kept only the in-frame ones, dropping some. The sample contains some 100,000 clones, approximately 77% of which appear only once. Sequencing was done on a sample of PBMCs. The receptor source for this set is a man aged 50-60 years in good health and CMV-seropositive.

This chain links TRBV30 with TRBJ1-6, with D possibly matching TRBD1 (5 bases). V lost 6 bases and J 6 bases, leaving 21 bases between the germline ends. This CDR3 is built from 16 residues. Germline V CDR1 and CDR2: GTSNPN, SVGIG (reference sequence). CDR3 residues: CACRPSPQGSNSPLHF. In nucleotides, the CDR3 is TGTGCCTGCCGACCATCCCCTCAGGGCAGTAATTCACCCCTCCACTTT.

This clone was detected once. The rearrangement uses TRBV9 and TRBJ2-1; 12 positions match TRBD2. The CDR3 length is 16 residues. Trimming cost V 4 bases and J 5 bases; bases outside gene matches: 7. CDR1 SGDLS and CDR2 YYNGEE come from the germline V gene. The DNA of the CDR3 is TGTGCCAGCAGCCCCACTAGCGGGAGGTTACACAATGAGCAGTTCTTC. It yields the protein CASSPTSGRLHNEQFF.

The genes are TRBV28 and TRBJ2-7; TRBD1 matches at 8 bases. The CDR3 length is 15 residues. Germline loops: CDR1 MDHEN, CDR2 SYDVKM. Trimming at V came to 5 bases and at J to 5 bases, leaving 11 bases not matched to a gene. The DNA for the CDR3 is TGTGCCAGCAGTCTAGGCGGCGGGACAGGCCACGAGCAGTACTTC. Residues: CASSLGGGTGHEQYF.

The V gene is TRBV19, the J gene TRBJ2-2; 11 nucleotides align to TRBD1. The CDR3 sequence is 14 residues long. Germline CDR1 is LNHDA and CDR2 is SQIVND (reference sequence). With V trimmed by 5 bases and J by 4 bases, 0 bases remained unmatched. CDR3: CASSGTGGTGELFF. In DNA, the CDR3 is TGTGCCAGTAGTGGGACAGGGGGCACCGGGGAGCTGTTTTTT.

The chain employs TRBV5-1 and TRBJ2-7; TRBD2 aligns across 11 bases. The CDR3 contains 16 residues. Germline V gene data show CDR1 as SGHRS and CDR2 as YFSETQ. V shed 4 bases and J 3 bases; nucleotides not matched to a gene: 9. This CDR3 is CASSPAGLAGGYEQYF. The DNA of the CDR3 is TGCGCCAGCAGCCCGGCTGGTCTAGCGGGAGGCTACGAGCAGTACTTC.

This CDR3 reads CASTGSTNEKLFF. In nucleotides, the CDR3 is TGTGCCAGTACAGGGTCAACTAATGAAAAACTGTTTTTT. The chain is built from TRBV28 and TRBJ1-4; possible D gene TRBD1, 6 bases. CDR3 length: 13 amino acids. In germline, CDR1 is MDHEN, CDR2 SYDVKM. V was shortened by 9 bases and J by 0 bases, with 8 bases between the two germline ends.

The chain uses TRBV5-1 and TRBJ1-2; 7 bases align to TRBD1. Germline lookup yields CDR1 SGHRS and CDR2 YFSETQ. V shed 6 bases and J 0 bases; nucleotides not matched to a gene: 11. The CDR3 sequence is 16 residues long. The CDR3: CASTPGQSKTNYGYTF. DNA for the CDR3: TGCGCCAGCACGCCGGGACAGAGTAAAACTAACTATGGCTACACCTTC.

J is TRBJ2-3 and V is TRBV7-3, with D possibly matching TRBD1 (5 bases). Trimming pared 4 bases from V and 6 bases from J, leaving 14 bases between. CDR1 and CDR2 (germline): SGHTA, FQGTGA. The CDR3 contains 14 residues. CDR3 region: CASSSGWLEDTQYF. CDR3 DNA sequence: TGTGCCAGCAGCTCAGGGTGGTTGGAGGATACGCAGTATTTT.

This chain joins TRBV7-8 and TRBJ2-2, with D perhaps matching TRBD1 (5 bases). The V gene lost 5 bases and the J gene lost 7 bases, with 17 bases spanning the gap. This CDR3 comprises 15 residues. CDR1 and CDR2 (germline): SGHVS, FQNEAQ. The CDR3 DNA follows: TGTGCCAGCAGCCTAGGACGCCTTCAGGGCGGGGAGCTGTTTTTT. Translation: CASSLGRLQGGELFF.

The genes are TRBV19 and TRBJ2-3; TRBD2 matches 10 bases. CDR1 is LNHDA and CDR2 is SQIVND in the germline V gene (reference sequence). V was clipped by 5 bases and J by 5 bases; unmatched bases: 10. This CDR3 region has 16 residues. The CDR3 region has the DNA TGTGCCAGTAGTCTCCGACTAGCGGGTATGCGAGATACGCAGTATTTT. Translated, it gives CASSLRLAGMRDTQYF.

The gene calls are TRBV9 and TRBJ2-1; 10 bases align to TRBD2. The V gene's germline CDR1 is SGDLS and CDR2 YYNGEE. J gave up 4 bases and V 5 bases, and 6 bases lay outside the gene matches. The CDR3 loop spans 15 amino acids. CDR3 sequence (DNA): TGTGCCAGCAGTCTCGCTAGCGGGAGTTACAATGAGCAGTTCTTC. As protein: CASSLASGSYNEQFF.

This chain links TRBV6-5 with TRBJ1-5; a possible D gene is TRBD1 (5 bases). Germline CDR1 and CDR2: MNHEY and SVGAGI. Trimming stripped 6 bases from V and 1 base from J, with 10 bases between. The CDR3 runs 14 residues. In nucleotides, the CDR3 is TGTGCCAGCAGCCTTGGGGCCAGCAATCAGCCCCAGCATTTT. This codes for CASSLGASNQPQHF.

This sequence joins TRBV5-4 and TRBJ1-3; a possible D gene is TRBD1 (5 bases). CDR3 length: 15 amino acids. Germline CDR1 and CDR2: SGHNT and YYREEE (reference sequence). The ends were cut back, 5 bases at V and 7 bases at J, with 19 bases in the middle. CDR3 amino acids: CASRADSASGNTIYF. CDR3 sequence (DNA): TGTGCCAGCAGGGCTGACAGTGCCTCCGGTAACACCATATATTTT.

This clone was recorded only once. V usage is TRBV6-6 and J usage is TRBJ2-3; weak D call: TRBD1 (5 bases). Germline V CDR1 and CDR2: MNHNY, SVGAGI (reference sequence). The CDR3 runs 15 residues. The V end lost 7 bases, the J end lost 4 bases, and 18 bases lay between the germline ends. CDR3 sequence (DNA): TGTGCCAGCACCAAAGGGCAGGGAAGAGCAGATACGCAGTATTTT. Its translation is CASTKGQGRADTQYF.

The chain links TRBV5-8 to TRBJ2-2; no clear D. V was pared by 1 base and J by 2 bases, with 9 bases between. There are 15 residues in the CDR3. CDR1 SGHTS and CDR2 YDEGEE come from the germline V gene. The DNA of the CDR3 is TGTGCCAGCAGCTTGTTGTCGGTCAACACCGGGGAGCTGTTTTTT. Translated: CASSLLSVNTGELFF.

The DNA of the CDR3 is TGTGCCAGTAGTGAACGGACAGGGACTTCAACTGAAGCTTTCTTT. Its protein product is CASSERTGTSTEAFF. J is TRBJ1-1 and V is TRBV19; 8 bases are a match to TRBD1. Per the germline V gene, CDR1 is LNHDA and CDR2 is SQIVND (reference sequence). The V segment lost 5 bases and the J segment 5 bases; nucleotides outside the gene matches: 10. This CDR3 contains 15 residues.

The chain recombines TRBV7-2 with TRBJ2-7; 8 nucleotides agree with TRBD1. V was pared by 4 bases and J by 7 bases, with 9 bases of the junction left unmatched. CDR3 length equals 14 residues. The germline CDR1 and CDR2 sequences are SGHTA and FQGNSA. CDR3 bases: TGTGCCAGCAGCTCGGGGACAGGCCTTTGGGAGCAGTACTTC. This translates into CASSSGTGLWEQYF.

The chain has TRBV16 and TRBJ1-2; no definite D call. Trimming removed 4 bases at V and 0 bases at J, with 9 bases between. Germline lookup yields CDR1 KGHSY and CDR2 FQNENV. CDR3 length equals 14 residues. CDR3 protein: CASSLRTANYGYTF. DNA of the CDR3: TGTGCCAGCAGCCTTCGCACAGCTAACTATGGCTACACCTTC.

This chain connects TRBV14 to TRBJ1-2, with TRBD1 as a possible D gene (5 bases). Deletions cut 4 bases from V and 6 bases from J, with 21 bases between. Germline V gene sequence: CDR1 SGHDN, CDR2 FVKESK. The CDR3 consists of 16 residues. The CDR3 region has the DNA TGTGCCAGCAGCCCCCTCGGGGGAAATGGGGTCCATGGCTACACCTTC. Translating gives CASSPLGGNGVHGYTF.

This clone was counted a single time. The chain is built from TRBV5-6 and TRBJ1-1; 8 bases align to TRBD1. Germline trimming cut 4 bases from V and 4 bases from J; bases unmatched to any gene: 3. CDR3 length: 13 amino acids. Germline CDR1 reads SGHDT; CDR2 reads YYEEEE. The CDR3 protein is CASSMTGATEAFF. CDR3 DNA: TGTGCCAGCAGCATGACAGGGGCCACTGAAGCTTTCTTT. Filled out from reference TRBV5-6 and TRBJ1-1, the complete variable domain reads DAGVTQSPTHLIKTRGQQVTLRCSPKSGHDTVSWYQQALGQGPQFIFQYYEEEERQRGNFPDRFSGHQFPNYSSELNVNALLLGDSALYLCASSMTGATEAFFGQGTRLTVV.